The 32 T cell receptor beta chains below come from one sample, sequenced in a study of OX40 agonist ivuxolimab in advanced cancers. The protocol was immunoSEQ multiplex PCR, while the TCRdb copy is restricted to in-frame clones and leaves out a portion. The sample shows tens of thousands of clones, roughly 88% of them seen only once. The source material was CD4+ or CD8+ T cells sorted from blood, sampled in a trial of the OX40 agonist ivuxolimab. The receptors derive from an adult with an advanced solid tumor such as melanoma, head and neck, liver or kidney cancer.

The genes are TRBV19 and TRBJ1-5, with TRBD1 identical over 7 bases. This CDR3 has 15 residues. V lost 4 bases to trimming and J lost 0 bases; unmatched junction nucleotides: 3. CDR1 and CDR2 (germline): LNHDA, SQIVND (reference sequence). Written as DNA, the CDR3 is TGTGCCAGTAGTAGGGGACAGTATAGCAATCAGCCCCAGCATTTT. This codes for CASSRGQYSNQPQHF.

V and J are TRBV2 and TRBJ1-6; D is uncertain. The V and J ends lost 6 bases and 0 bases respectively, with 12 bases between them. Germline V gene data show CDR1 as SNHLY and CDR2 as FYNNEI. The CDR3 is made up of 16 amino acids. CDR3 sequence reads: CASRATTSSYNSPLHF. The CDR3 DNA reads TGTGCCAGCAGGGCGACCACGAGCTCCTATAATTCACCCCTCCACTTT.

V is TRBV9 and J is TRBJ1-2; TRBD1 might be the D (6 bases). Germline V gene data show CDR1 as SGDLS and CDR2 as YYNGEE. V dropped 0 bases and J dropped 2 bases, with 14 bases sitting between them. The CDR3 sequence is 16 residues long. CDR3 in DNA: TGTGCCAGCAGCGTAGGATTCGGGGGCCTCAACTATGGCTACACCTTC. This gives the protein CASSVGFGGLNYGYTF.

The gene calls are TRBV6-5 and TRBJ2-7; D not certain. Trimming cost V 10 bases and J 2 bases, with 12 bases left between them. The CDR3 sequence is 12 residues long. Germline V lookup: CDR1 MNHEY, CDR2 SVGAGI. The CDR3 region is CATGSAPYEQYV. CDR3 bases: TGTGCCACCGGGTCAGCGCCCTACGAGCAGTACGTC.

This clone was seen just once. V is TRBV10-2 and J is TRBJ2-1, with 12 bases aligning to TRBD1. Germline trimming cut 6 bases from V and 9 bases from J; bases unmatched to any gene: 9. The germline V gene encodes CDR1 WSHSY and CDR2 SAAADI. The CDR3 has 15 residues. As DNA, the CDR3 is TGCGCCAGCAGCTATTTCGGGACAGGGGGCAGTGAGCAGTTCTTC. Translation gives CASSYFGTGGSEQFF.

CDR3 nucleotides: TGTGCCAGCAGTGACGGCACAGGGACTGATTTGAGAGCTTTCTTT. This sequence encodes CASSDGTGTDLRAFF. The J gene is TRBJ1-1, the V gene TRBV6-1, with D tentatively TRBD1 (6 bases). V was trimmed by 3 bases and J by 10 bases, leaving 21 bases between them. The CDR3 runs 15 residues. Germline values: CDR1 MNHNS, CDR2 SASEGT.

The rearrangement links TRBV6-5 to TRBJ2-3, with a tentative D call TRBD2 (6 bases). V dropped 6 bases and J dropped 6 bases, with 13 bases sitting between them. CDR1 and CDR2 (germline): MNHEY, SVGAGI. CDR3 size: 13 residues. For the CDR3, the DNA is TGTGCCAGCAGCAGGGACTGGAGGGATACGCAGTATTTT. Translating gives CASSRDWRDTQYF.

The chain combines TRBV4-1 with TRBJ2-5; D remains ambiguous. CDR1 is MGHRA and CDR2 is YSYEKL in the germline V gene. Between the trimmed V and J ends, which lost 3 bases and 4 bases, there was a span of 9 bases. This CDR3 comprises 13 residues. CDR3 DNA: TGCGCCAGCAGCCAGGCCTTAGGAGAGACCCAGTACTTC. This sequence encodes CASSQALGETQYF.

This clone was counted a single time. The chain's CDR3 is CASSLIPGASANVLTF. The CDR3 coding sequence is TGTGCCAGCAGCTTGATTCCAGGGGCTAGCGCCAACGTCCTGACTTTC. The chain uses TRBV7-2 and TRBJ2-6, with D possibly matching TRBD1 (6 bases). The CDR3 length is 16 residues. CDR1 SGHTA and CDR2 FQGNSA come from the germline V gene. Trimming removed 3 bases from V and 7 bases from J, with 16 bases in between.

The rearrangement uses TRBV21-1 and TRBJ2-7; the table gives TRBD2 as D, unverified against the DNA. TRBV21-1 is shown as a pseudogene. This CDR3 spans 13 amino acids. The CDR3 DNA follows: TGTGCCAGCAGCGCCACTAGCGGGACCGAGCAGTACGTC. Protein: CASSATSGTEQYV.

The chain couples TRBV2 to TRBJ1-5; 7 positions match TRBD1. The CDR3 runs to 15 residues. The germline V gene encodes CDR1 SNHLY and CDR2 FYNNEI. The junction had 4 bases not matched to a gene; V was cut back by 4 bases and J by 1 base. DNA for the CDR3: TGTGCCAGCAGTGTACAGGGGTTAAGCAATCAGCCCCAGCATTTT. This sequence encodes CASSVQGLSNQPQHF.

The chain is built from TRBV10-1 and TRBJ2-3; D is undetermined. Germline CDR1 reads WNHNN; CDR2 reads SYGVQD (reference sequence). Deletions cut 6 bases from V and 6 bases from J, with 10 bases between. CDR3 length: 12 residues. The CDR3 loop reads CASSPSPDTQYF. For the CDR3, the DNA is TGCGCCAGCAGCCCGAGCCCGGATACGCAGTATTTT.

As DNA, the CDR3 is TGTGCCAGTAGTATAGATTTAGCGTTCGCGGGGGACAATGAGCAGTTCTTC. Residues: CASSIDLAFAGDNEQFF. V and J are TRBV19 and TRBJ2-1, with 7 bases that match TRBD2. CDR1 and CDR2 from the germline V gene are LNHDA and SQIVND (reference sequence). This CDR3 is built from 17 residues. V lost 0 bases, J lost 5 bases, and 10 bases stayed unmatched. The full variable domain, rest sourced from reference TRBV19 and TRBJ2-1, is DGGITQSPKYLFRKEGQNVTLSCEQNLNHDAMYWYRQDPGQGLRLIYYSQIVNDFQKGDIAEGYSVSREKKESFPLTVTSAQKNPTAFYLCASSIDLAFAGDNEQFFGPGTRLTVL.

This chain uses TRBV7-2 with TRBJ2-3; D may match TRBD1 or TRBD2 (6 bases each). V dropped 1 base and J dropped 4 bases, with 12 bases sitting between them. Per the germline V gene, CDR1 is SGHTA and CDR2 is FQGNSA. The CDR3 runs to 15 residues. The CDR3 spells CASSLGGGPPDTQYF. In DNA form, the CDR3 reads TGTGCCAGCAGCTTAGGAGGGGGGCCACCAGATACGCAGTATTTT.

This clone has more than one count but fewer than ten. This sequence joins TRBV27 and TRBJ2-7; 8 bases are shared with TRBD2. Germline V CDR1 and CDR2: MNHEY, SMNVEV (reference sequence). The ends lost 4 bases at V and 4 bases at J; junction bases unmatched: 12. The CDR3 contains 16 residues. Here the CDR3 reads CASSSTGTRVSYEQYF. Here the CDR3 DNA reads TGTGCCAGCAGTTCGACCGGGACTAGGGTCTCATACGAGCAGTACTTC.

The chain links TRBV12-5 to TRBJ1-1; 7 bases are a match to TRBD1. V lost 4 bases and J lost 5; bases outside the gene matches: 13. Per the germline V gene, CDR1 is LGHNT and CDR2 is FRNRAP. There are 16 residues in the CDR3. The CDR3 protein is CASGSPNLQGRTEAFF. In DNA, the CDR3 is TGTGCTAGTGGTTCCCCGAACCTACAGGGGAGAACTGAAGCTTTCTTT.

The chain combines TRBV6-1 with TRBJ2-7; tentatively, D is TRBD1 or TRBD2 (6 bases each). The germline V and J ends were trimmed by 3 bases and 2 bases, with 17 bases remaining between them. The CDR3 has 16 amino acids. Germline V gives CDR1 MNHNS, CDR2 SASEGT. The CDR3 nucleotides read TGTGCCAGCAGTGATAATAGGCAGGGGAGGCCCTACGAGCAGTACGTC. Amino acid sequence: CASSDNRQGRPYEQYV.

The chain couples TRBV5-1 to TRBJ1-5; D gene uncertain. This CDR3 region has 14 residues. Trimming removed 0 bases from V and 2 bases from J, with 6 bases in between. Per the germline V gene, CDR1 is SGHRS and CDR2 is YFSETQ. The CDR3 is CASSLGSGNQPQHF. CDR3 sequence (DNA): TGCGCCAGCAGCTTGGGTTCGGGCAATCAGCCCCAGCATTTT.

The chain recombines TRBV4-2 with TRBJ1-3, with TRBD1 as a possible D gene (6 bases). V lost 3 bases to trimming and J lost 1 base, with 16 bases between them. CDR3 size: 17 residues. Germline V gene data show CDR1 as LGHNA and CDR2 as YNFKEQ. As DNA, the CDR3 is TGTGCCAGCAGCCACGACAGGCACGGACCATCTGGAAACACCATATATTTT. This translates into CASSHDRHGPSGNTIYF.

The chain carries TRBV6-1 and TRBJ1-2; D call uncertain. The CDR3 loop spans 15 amino acids. Germline V gives CDR1 MNHNS, CDR2 SASEGT. Trimming removed 2 bases from V and 4 bases from J, with 14 bases in between. CDR3 region: CASSEIINVPYGYTF. Written as DNA, the CDR3 is TGTGCCAGCAGTGAAATTATAAACGTACCCTATGGCTACACCTTC.

The V and J genes are TRBV19 and TRBJ2-5; maybe TRBD2 (6 bases). The germline V and J ends were trimmed by 5 bases and 3 bases, with 10 bases remaining between them. CDR1 and CDR2 (germline): LNHDA, SQIVND (reference sequence). The CDR3 is made up of 13 amino acids. CDR3: CASSPWEEETQYF. The CDR3 DNA is TGTGCCAGTAGTCCCTGGGAGGAAGAGACCCAGTACTTC.

The chain recombines TRBV6-5 with TRBJ2-2; no clear D. Trimming removed 2 bases at V and 6 bases at J, with 7 bases between. Germline loops: CDR1 MNHEY, CDR2 SVGAGI. The CDR3 length is 13 residues. CDR3 residues: CASSYPRPGELFF. The CDR3 DNA is TGTGCCAGCAGTTACCCCAGACCCGGGGAGCTGTTTTTT.

This clone was observed once. The chain joins TRBV5-1 to TRBJ2-1; TRBD2 aligns across 13 bases. CDR1 and CDR2 from the germline V gene are SGHRS and YFSETQ. This CDR3 is 15 amino acids long. After removal of 4 bases from V and 6 bases from J, the junction contained 4 bases not matched to a gene. This chain's CDR3 is CASSVTSGGANEQFF. The CDR3 region has the DNA TGCGCCAGCAGCGTAACTAGCGGGGGGGCCAATGAGCAGTTCTTC.

The sample holds one count of this clone. V usage is TRBV4-1 and J usage is TRBJ1-5, with 7 bases matching TRBD1. The ends lost 3 bases at V and 7 bases at J; junction bases unmatched: 9. Per germline, CDR1 MGHRA and CDR2 YSYEKL. This CDR3 is built from 15 residues. CDR3 in amino acids: CASSHPRDRGQPQHF. Written as DNA, the CDR3 is TGCGCCAGCAGCCACCCCCGGGACAGAGGGCAGCCCCAGCATTTT.

The chain links TRBV2 to TRBJ2-3; D is uncertain. The CDR3 totals 14 residues. V lost 7 bases and J lost 1, with 12 bases in between. CDR1 SNHLY and CDR2 FYNNEI come from the germline V gene. The CDR3 nucleotides are TGTGCCAGCATTGCGTCTTCGGGCACAGATACGCAGTATTTT. Translation: CASIASSGTDTQYF.

V gene TRBV6-1 combines with J gene TRBJ1-6, with D tentatively TRBD1 (6 bases). CDR1 is MNHNS and CDR2 is SASEGT in the germline V gene. Trimming shortened V by 5 bases and J by 9 bases, and 14 bases separated the two germline ends. The CDR3 has 14 residues. The CDR3 bases are TGTGCCAGCAGTACGGACAGTTGGGGTTCACCCCTCCACTTT. This translates into CASSTDSWGSPLHF.

The CDR3 DNA is TGTGCCAGTAGTACCCCGGACAGGGGGATAAGAATGAACACTGAAGCTTTCTTT. This sequence encodes CASSTPDRGIRMNTEAFF. The chain uses TRBV19 and TRBJ1-1; TRBD1 matches 10 bases. This CDR3 is 18 amino acids long. The J segment lost 0 bases and the V segment lost 4 bases, leaving 11 bases of the junction unmatched. CDR1 is LNHDA, CDR2 SQIVND, per germline (reference sequence). Drawing the rest from reference TRBV19 and TRBJ1-1, the complete variable domain is DGGITQSPKYLFRKEGQNVTLSCEQNLNHDAMYWYRQDPGQGLRLIYYSQIVNDFQKGDIAEGYSVSREKKESFPLTVTSAQKNPTAFYLCASSTPDRGIRMNTEAFFGQGTRLTVV.

The V call is TRBV6-5, the J call TRBJ1-2, with D possibly TRBD1 on 5 matching bases. The CDR3 length is 15 residues. V was clipped by 0 bases and J by 4 bases, with 12 bases between them. CDR1 is MNHEY and CDR2 is SVGAGI in the germline V gene. CDR3 nucleotide sequence: TGTGCCAGCAGTTACTCCAGGGTTATGGGCTATGGCTACACCTTC. Translation gives CASSYSRVMGYGYTF.

The chain combines TRBV10-1 with TRBJ1-1; tentative D call: TRBD1 (5 bases). The CDR3 length is 14 residues. Germline CDR1 is WNHNN and CDR2 is SYGVQD (reference sequence). The V end lost 5 bases, the J end lost 0 bases, and 10 bases lay between the germline ends. The CDR3 region has the DNA TGCGCCAGCAGTACCGGGACGGTGAACACTGAAGCTTTCTTT. Its translation is CASSTGTVNTEAFF.

This rearrangement joins TRBV5-4 to TRBJ1-1; D is perhaps TRBD1 (5 bases). Germline values: CDR1 SGHNT, CDR2 YYREEE (reference sequence). The CDR3 totals 15 residues. V lost 1 base to trimming and J lost 4 bases, with 14 bases between them. The DNA of the CDR3 is TGTGCCAGCAGCTTGATTGAGGGACGGGGCACTGAAGCTTTCTTT. Protein product: CASSLIEGRGTEAFF.

V is TRBV5-1 and J is TRBJ2-7, with 7 bases matching TRBD1. CDR1 and CDR2 (germline): SGHRS, YFSETQ. The CDR3 sequence is 14 residues long. The trim removed 3 bases at V and 7 bases at J, leaving 10 bases unmatched. The CDR3 protein is CASSSGTPRGEQYF. The CDR3 region has the DNA TGCGCCAGCAGCTCGGGGACACCCAGGGGGGAGCAGTACTTC.

This chain uses TRBV9 with TRBJ2-1, with TRBD2 matching over 8 bases. Germline values: CDR1 SGDLS, CDR2 YYNGEE. This CDR3 comprises 16 residues. With 0 bases clipped from V and 3 bases from J, the junction kept 5 bases outside the gene matches. CDR3 residues: CASSVGAGGLYNEQFF. In DNA, the CDR3 is TGTGCCAGCAGCGTAGGGGCGGGGGGCCTCTACAATGAGCAGTTCTTC.